This record looks at one TCR beta chain sequence and its context. The antigen is unknown. The sample is drawn from a study of monozygotic twins with inflammatory bowel disease. Germline V gene lookup returns CDR1 SEHNR and CDR2 FQNEAQ (reference sequence). The CDR3 has 17 residues. Study results and caveats: The existence of one strong signal or clonotype linked to IBD lacked support.

Total RNA from whole blood was isolated with no T cell sorting. For both chains, the TCRalpha and TCRbeta cDNA went through two nested PCRs of 16 and 9 cycles. TCRdb re-called the 5' RACE reads and catalogs CDR3 proteins one per entry, DNA excluded. The specimen's table records approximately 140,000 distinct CDR3 sequences. This rearrangement joins TRBV7-9 to TRBJ2-7; TCRdb names TRBD1, which stays unverified in the absence of DNA. The specimen was blood. The TCR sequence derives from a human donor with ulcerative colitis or Crohn's disease, or a healthy co-twin of an affected twin (not recorded which). CDR3 loop: CASSLSNARDSLYEQYF. Full variable domain (outside the CDR3, taken from reference TRBV7-9 and TRBJ2-7): DTGVSQNPRHKITKRGQNVTFRCDPISEHNRLYWYRQTLGQGPEFLTYFQNEAQLEKSRLLSDRFSAERPKGSFSTLEIQRTEQGDSAMYLCASSLSNARDSLYEQYFGPGTRLTVT.